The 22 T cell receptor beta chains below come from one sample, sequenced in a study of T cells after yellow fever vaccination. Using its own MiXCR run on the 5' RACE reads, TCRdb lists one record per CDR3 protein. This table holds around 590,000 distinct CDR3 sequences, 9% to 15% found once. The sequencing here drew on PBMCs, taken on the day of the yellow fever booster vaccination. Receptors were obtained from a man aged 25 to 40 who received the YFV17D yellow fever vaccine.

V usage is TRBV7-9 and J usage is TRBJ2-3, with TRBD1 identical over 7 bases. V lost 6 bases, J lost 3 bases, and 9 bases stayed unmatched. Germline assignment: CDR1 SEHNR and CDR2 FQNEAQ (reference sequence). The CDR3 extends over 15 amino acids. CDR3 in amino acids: CASRPTGSQTDTQYF. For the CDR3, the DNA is TGTGCCAGCAGACCGACAGGGAGTCAGACAGATACGCAGTATTTT.

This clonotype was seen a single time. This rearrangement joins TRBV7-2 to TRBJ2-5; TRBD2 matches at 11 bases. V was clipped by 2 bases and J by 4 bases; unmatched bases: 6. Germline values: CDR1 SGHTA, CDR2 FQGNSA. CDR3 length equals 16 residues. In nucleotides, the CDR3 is TGTGCCAGCAGCTTATATAGCGGGAGGGCCCGAGAGACCCAGTACTTC. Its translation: CASSLYSGRARETQYF.

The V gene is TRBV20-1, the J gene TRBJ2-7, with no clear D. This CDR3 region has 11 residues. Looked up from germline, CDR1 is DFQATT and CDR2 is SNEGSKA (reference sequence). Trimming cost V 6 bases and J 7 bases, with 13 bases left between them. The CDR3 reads CSAGTLYEQYF. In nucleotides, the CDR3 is TGCAGTGCCGGTACTCTTTATGAGCAGTACTTC.

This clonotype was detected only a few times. CDR3: CASSPSGRPWETQYF. The CDR3 DNA is TGTGCCAGCAGTCCTTCCGGGAGACCGTGGGAGACCCAGTACTTC. The chain employs TRBV12-3 or TRBV12-4 and TRBJ2-5; perhaps TRBD2 as D (6 bases). The CDR3 is 15 residues long. V lost 5 bases to trimming and J lost 5 bases, with 18 bases between them.

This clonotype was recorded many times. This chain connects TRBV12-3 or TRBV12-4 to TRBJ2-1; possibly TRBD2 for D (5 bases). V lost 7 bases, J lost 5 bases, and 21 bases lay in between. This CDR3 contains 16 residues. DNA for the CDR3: TGTGCCAGCACGTCCCGTGTTGTAGCGAAAAACAATGAGCAGTTCTTC. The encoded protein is CASTSRVVAKNNEQFF.

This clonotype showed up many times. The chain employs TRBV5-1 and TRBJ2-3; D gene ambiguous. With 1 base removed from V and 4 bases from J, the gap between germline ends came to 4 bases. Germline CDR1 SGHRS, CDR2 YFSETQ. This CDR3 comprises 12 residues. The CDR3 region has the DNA TGCGCCAGCAGCTTGTACCCAGATACGCAGTATTTT. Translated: CASSLYPDTQYF.

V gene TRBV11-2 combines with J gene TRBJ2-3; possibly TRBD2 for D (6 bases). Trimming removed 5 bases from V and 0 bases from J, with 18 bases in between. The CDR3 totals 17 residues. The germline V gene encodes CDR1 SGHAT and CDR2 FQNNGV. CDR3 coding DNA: TGTGCCAGCAGCCGGGTGGGCGGGACCGTCAGCACAGATACGCAGTATTTT. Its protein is CASSRVGGTVSTDTQYF.

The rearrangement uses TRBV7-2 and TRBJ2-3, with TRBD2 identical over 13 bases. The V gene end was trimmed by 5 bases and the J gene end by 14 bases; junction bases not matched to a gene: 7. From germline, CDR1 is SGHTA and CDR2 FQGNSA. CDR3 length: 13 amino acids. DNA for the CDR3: TGTGCCAGCAGCCCGGGACTAGCGGGGTTCCTGTATTTT. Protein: CASSPGLAGFLYF.

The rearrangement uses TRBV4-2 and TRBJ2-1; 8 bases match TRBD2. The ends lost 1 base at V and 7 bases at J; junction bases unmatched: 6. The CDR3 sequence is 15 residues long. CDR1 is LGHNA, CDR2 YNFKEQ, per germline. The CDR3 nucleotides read TGTGCCAGCAGCCAAGTAGGGACTAGTTGGAATGAGCAGTTCTTC. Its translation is CASSQVGTSWNEQFF.

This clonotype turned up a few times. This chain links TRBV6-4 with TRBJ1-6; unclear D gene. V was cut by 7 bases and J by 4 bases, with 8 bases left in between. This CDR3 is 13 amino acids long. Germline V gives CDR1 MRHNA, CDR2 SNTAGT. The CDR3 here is CASNNGYNSPLHF. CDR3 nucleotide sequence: TGTGCCAGCAATAACGGATATAATTCACCCCTCCACTTT.

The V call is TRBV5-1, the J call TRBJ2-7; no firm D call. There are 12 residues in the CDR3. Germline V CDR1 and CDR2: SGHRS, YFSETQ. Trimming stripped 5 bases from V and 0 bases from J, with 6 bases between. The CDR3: CASRSDSYEQYF. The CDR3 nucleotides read TGCGCCAGCAGGTCTGACTCCTACGAGCAGTACTTC. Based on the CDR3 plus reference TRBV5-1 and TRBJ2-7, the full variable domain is KAGVTQTPRYLIKTRGQQVTLSCSPISGHRSVSWYQQTPGQGLQFLFEYFSETQRNKGNFPGRFSGRQFSNSRSEMNVSTLELGDSALYLCASRSDSYEQYFGPGTRLTVT.

Written as DNA, the CDR3 is TGTGCCAGCAGTGAAAGGGCGGGCAATCAGCCCCAGCATTTT. It yields the protein CASSERAGNQPQHF. The rearrangement uses TRBV6-1 and TRBJ1-5; D not resolved. This CDR3 is built from 14 residues. The V gene's germline CDR1 is MNHNS and CDR2 SASEGT. Trimming removed 2 bases from V and 2 bases from J, with 7 bases in between.

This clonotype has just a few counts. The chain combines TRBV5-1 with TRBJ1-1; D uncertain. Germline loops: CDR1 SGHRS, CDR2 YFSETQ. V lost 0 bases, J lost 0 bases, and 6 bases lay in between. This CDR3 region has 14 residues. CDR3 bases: TGCGCCAGCAGCTTGGAAGGGTTGAACACTGAAGCTTTCTTT. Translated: CASSLEGLNTEAFF.

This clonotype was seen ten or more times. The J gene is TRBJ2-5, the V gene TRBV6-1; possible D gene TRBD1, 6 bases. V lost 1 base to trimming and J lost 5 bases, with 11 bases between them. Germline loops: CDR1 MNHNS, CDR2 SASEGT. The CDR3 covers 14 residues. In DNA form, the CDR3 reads TGTGCCAGCAGTGAAGTACAGGGTCGGGAGACCCAGTACTTC. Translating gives CASSEVQGRETQYF.

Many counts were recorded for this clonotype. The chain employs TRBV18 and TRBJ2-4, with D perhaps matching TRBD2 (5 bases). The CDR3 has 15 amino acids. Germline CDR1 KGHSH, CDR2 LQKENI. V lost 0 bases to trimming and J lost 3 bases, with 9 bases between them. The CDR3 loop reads CASSPPGLDKNIQYF. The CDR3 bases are TGTGCCAGCTCACCACCAGGACTGGACAAAAACATTCAGTACTTC.

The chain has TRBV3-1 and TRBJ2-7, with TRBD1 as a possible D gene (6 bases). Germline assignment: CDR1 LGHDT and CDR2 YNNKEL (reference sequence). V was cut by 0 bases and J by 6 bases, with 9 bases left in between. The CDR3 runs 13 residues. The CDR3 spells CASSQDRGAEQYF. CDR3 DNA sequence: TGTGCCAGCAGCCAAGACAGGGGCGCCGAGCAGTACTTC.

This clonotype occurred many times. CDR3 amino acids: CASSLGPDNTKNIQYF. Written as DNA, the CDR3 is TGTGCCAGCAGCTTGGGTCCGGACAACACCAAAAACATTCAGTACTTC. This chain joins TRBV7-2 and TRBJ2-4, with a tentative D call TRBD1 (5 bases). V lost 3 bases and J 2 bases, leaving 14 bases between the germline ends. The CDR3 covers 16 residues. Germline CDR1 and CDR2: SGHTA and FQGNSA.

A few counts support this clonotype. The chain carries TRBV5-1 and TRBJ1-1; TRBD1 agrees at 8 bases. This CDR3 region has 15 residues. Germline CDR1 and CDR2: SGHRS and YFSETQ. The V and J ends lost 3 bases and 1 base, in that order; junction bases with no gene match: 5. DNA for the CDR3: TGCGCCAGCAGCTCATTCGACAGGGGGAACACTGAAGCTTTCTTT. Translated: CASSSFDRGNTEAFF.

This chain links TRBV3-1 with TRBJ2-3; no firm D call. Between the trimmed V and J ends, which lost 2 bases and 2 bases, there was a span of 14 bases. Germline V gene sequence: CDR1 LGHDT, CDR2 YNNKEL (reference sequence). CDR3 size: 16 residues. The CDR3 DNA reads TGTGCCAGCAGCCAATTAGTGCTTTCAGTCACAGATACGCAGTATTTT. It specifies CASSQLVLSVTDTQYF.

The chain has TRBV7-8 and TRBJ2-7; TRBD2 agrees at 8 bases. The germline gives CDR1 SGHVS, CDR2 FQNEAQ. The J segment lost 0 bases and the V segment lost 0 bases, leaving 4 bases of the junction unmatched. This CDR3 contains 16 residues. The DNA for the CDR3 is TGTGCCAGCAGCTTAGCTAGCGGGACCAACTCCTACGAGCAGTACTTC. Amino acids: CASSLASGTNSYEQYF.

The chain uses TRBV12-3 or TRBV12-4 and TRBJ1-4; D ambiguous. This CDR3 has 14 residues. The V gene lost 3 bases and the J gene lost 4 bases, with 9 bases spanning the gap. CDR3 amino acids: CASSFRGNNEKLFF. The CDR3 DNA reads TGTGCCAGCAGTTTCAGAGGAAATAATGAAAAACTGTTTTTT.

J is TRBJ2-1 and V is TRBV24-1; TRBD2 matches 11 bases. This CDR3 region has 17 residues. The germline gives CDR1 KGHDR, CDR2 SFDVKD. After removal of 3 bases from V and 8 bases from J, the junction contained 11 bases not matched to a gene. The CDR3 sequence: CATSDAATSGSLDEQFF. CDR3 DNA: TGTGCCACCAGTGATGCGGCTACTAGCGGGAGTCTGGATGAGCAGTTCTTC.